This T cell receptor beta chain is from a study of blood T cell repertoires in COVID-19. Overall study: Researchers got acute and convalescent COVID-19 samples from the United States, Italy and Spain. T cells, B-cell-depleted T cells, or PBMCs supplied cDNA or gDNA.

Germline V lookup: CDR1 SQVTM, CDR2 ANQGSEA. The CDR3 is 14 residues long. Trimming left V 5 bases short and J 0 bases short, with 10 bases between. Patients from Seattle were sampled longitudinally, starting during active infection. Study processing details: Amplifying reference gene primers gave estimates of nucleated cell counts. Assay: immunoSEQ multiplex PCR; the TCRdb copy retains only in-frame clones and omits some. The V and J calls and clone size were taken over from that table, and D and trimming were inferred from the DNA. The sample has approximately 280,000 clones, 90% seen once. Sequencing was done on a sample of peripheral blood. This TCR was recovered from a woman in her 30s with COVID-19, enrolled during active disease. V gene TRBV29-1 combines with J gene TRBJ2-2, with a possible D match to TRBD1 (5 bases). Here the CDR3 DNA reads TGCAGCGTTCAAAGGGGCACGAACACCGGGGAGCTGTTTTTT. Its protein product is CSVQRGTNTGELFF.